The 16 T cell receptor beta chains listed next were all sequenced from one sample in a study of blood T cells in healthy people across ages. The use of a sample-barcoded 5' primer and a J-beta primer mix characterized a second PCR of roughly 6 to 11 cycles. Via MiXCR, TCRdb re-called the 5' RACE reads, giving one row per CDR3 protein. The sample gives some 550,000 distinct CDR3 sequences, 40% to 55% of which show up once; 20% to 25% is in the top ten. The sequencing input was blood. The source is a man at least 80 years old in good health.

The gene calls are TRBV6-2 or TRBV6-3 and TRBJ2-1; 8 bases agree with TRBD2. Looked up from germline, CDR1 is MNHEY and CDR2 is SVGEGT. With V trimmed by 6 bases and J by 6 bases, 7 bases remained unmatched. This CDR3 contains 14 residues. In nucleotides, the CDR3 is TGTGCCAGCAGGTTCGGGGGGGCCTTCAATGAGCAGTTCTTC. This encodes CASRFGGAFNEQFF.

The CDR3 DNA is TGCAGTGCTAGAGAAATGGGGCGGGGGGACACAGATACGCAGTATTTT. It encodes CSAREMGRGDTDTQYF. The V gene is TRBV20-1, the J gene TRBJ2-3; 8 nucleotides agree with TRBD2. CDR3 length equals 16 residues. Trimming at V came to 0 bases and at J to 2 bases, leaving 7 bases not matched to a gene. The germline CDR1 and CDR2 sequences are DFQATT and SNEGSKA (reference sequence).

This clonotype was counted a few times. The rearrangement links TRBV9 to TRBJ2-4, with 10 bases matching TRBD1. Germline values: CDR1 SGDLS, CDR2 YYNGEE. This CDR3 is 16 amino acids long. V was pared by 0 bases and J by 7 bases, with 7 bases of the junction left unmatched. CDR3 in amino acids: CASSVEGTGERNIQYF. The CDR3 DNA follows: TGTGCCAGCAGCGTAGAAGGGACAGGGGAGAGGAACATTCAGTACTTC.

The V and J genes are TRBV29-1 and TRBJ1-2; 7 positions agree with TRBD1. Germline lookup yields CDR1 SQVTM and CDR2 ANQGSEA. This CDR3 is 13 amino acids long. Unmatched junction bases numbered 7, after V lost 7 bases and J lost 2 bases. The CDR3, as DNA: TGCAGCGCACAGACAGGGCTCAACTATGGCTACACCTTC. This codes for CSAQTGLNYGYTF.

This clonotype has more than one count but fewer than ten. This may stem from a read error, because a much larger clone lies one nucleotide away. The chain has TRBV6-5 and TRBJ2-1; a weak D match, TRBD1 (5 bases). Trimming removed 8 bases from V and 13 bases from J, with 24 bases in between. CDR1 and CDR2 from the germline V gene are MNHEY and SVGAGI. There are 14 residues in the CDR3. CDR3: CASSDSPVQETQFF. The CDR3 nucleotides read TGTGCCAGCTCCGACAGCCCCGTCCAAGAGACCCAGTTCTTC.

V usage is TRBV10-3 and J usage is TRBJ2-7; possible D gene TRBD1, 6 bases. The V end lost 10 bases, the J end lost 3 bases, and 10 bases lay between the germline ends. This CDR3 is 11 amino acids long. Germline CDR1 ENHRY, CDR2 SYGVKD. Written as DNA, the CDR3 is TGTGCCACACAGGGTGGCTACGAGCAGTACTTC. The encoded protein is CATQGGYEQYF.

This clonotype was recorded many times. The gene calls are TRBV12-3 or TRBV12-4 and TRBJ1-2, with TRBD1 matching 7 bases. CDR3 length: 13 amino acids. The V gene end was trimmed by 11 bases and the J gene end by 4 bases; junction bases not matched to a gene: 10. CDR3 in DNA: TGTGCCTCATCCAGGGCAGGGGGCTATGGCTACACCTTC. This translates into CASSRAGGYGYTF.

This clonotype was observed a handful of times. For the CDR3, the DNA is TGTGCCAGCCGGGGAGCGGCTTCTTTGATTCAGTACTTC. Its translation is CASRGAASLIQYF. The V call is TRBV27, the J call TRBJ2-4; a possible D gene is TRBD2 (5 bases). The V gene lost 8 bases and the J gene lost 10 bases, with 18 bases spanning the gap. CDR1 is MNHEY, CDR2 SMNVEV, per germline (reference sequence). This CDR3 contains 13 residues.

Ten or more counts support this clonotype. The J gene is TRBJ1-5, the V gene TRBV2; 10 nucleotides match TRBD1. CDR1 is SNHLY, CDR2 FYNNEI, per germline. CDR3 length: 14 amino acids. The J segment lost 4 bases and the V segment lost 5 bases, leaving 2 bases of the junction unmatched. This chain's CDR3 is CASSRDRGNQPQHF. The CDR3 DNA reads as TGTGCCAGCAGTCGGGACAGGGGTAATCAGCCCCAGCATTTT.

This sequence joins TRBV7-2 and TRBJ2-2, with 8 bases lining up with TRBD2. Germline-derived CDR1 and CDR2 are SGHTA and FQGNSA. V dropped 5 bases and J dropped 5; count of bases not matched to a gene: 13. The CDR3 covers 17 residues. CDR3 sequence reads: CASSPQGTRRSTGELFF. CDR3 in DNA: TGTGCCAGCAGCCCGCAGGGGACTAGAAGATCTACCGGGGAGCTGTTTTTT.

This clonotype has more than one count but fewer than ten. V usage is TRBV6-6 and J usage is TRBJ2-2; D is ambiguous. The CDR3 covers 17 residues. Germline CDR1 reads MNHNY; CDR2 reads SVGAGI (reference sequence). V lost 5 bases to trimming and J lost 0 bases, with 16 bases between them. The CDR3 sequence: CASSKSNRLTNTGELFF. CDR3 nucleotides: TGTGCCAGCAGTAAATCGAACCGACTTACGAACACCGGGGAGCTGTTTTTT.

V is TRBV7-2 and J is TRBJ2-1; TRBD2 aligns across 9 bases. The end of the DNA fits TRBJ2-7 better, so the J call may be wrong. The germline V gene has CDR1 SGHTA and CDR2 FQGNSA. This CDR3 region has 15 residues. The DNA for the CDR3 is TGTGCCAGCAGCCCACCGAGCGGGGGGATCCACGAGCAGTACTTC. Translating gives CASSPPSGGIHEQYF.

This chain connects TRBV12-3 or TRBV12-4 to TRBJ1-2; a weak D match, TRBD1 (5 bases). This CDR3 comprises 14 residues. Trimming took off 5 bases at V and 4 bases at J, with 14 bases between the two ends. The CDR3 is CASSKQQGSYGYTF. The DNA for the CDR3 is TGTGCCAGCAGTAAACAGCAGGGTTCCTATGGCTACACCTTC.

This clonotype was seen more than once but under ten times. The chain employs TRBV7-2 and TRBJ2-5; D call uncertain. This CDR3 is 14 amino acids long. Trimming shortened V by 2 bases and J by 2 bases, and 9 bases separated the two germline ends. The germline CDR1 and CDR2 sequences are SGHTA and FQGNSA. The CDR3 loop is CASSLYITQETQYF. CDR3 nucleotides: TGTGCCAGCAGCTTATACATAACACAAGAGACCCAGTACTTC. Variable domain in full (rest from reference TRBV7-2 and TRBJ2-5): GAGVSQSPSNKVTEKGKDVELRCDPISGHTALYWYRQSLGQGLEFLIYFQGNSAPDKSGLPSDRFSAERTGGSVSTLTIQRTQQEDSAVYLCASSLYITQETQYFGPGTRLLVL.

V is TRBV20-1 and J is TRBJ2-5; no clear D. There are 11 residues in the CDR3. V was clipped by 3 bases and J by 5 bases, with 7 bases between them. The germline V gene has CDR1 DFQATT and CDR2 SNEGSKA (reference sequence). Written as DNA, the CDR3 is TGCAGTGCTAGGTCTGGGGAGACCCAGTACTTC. Protein sequence: CSARSGETQYF.

This sequence joins TRBV20-1 and TRBJ2-7; perhaps TRBD1 as D (6 bases). CDR3 length: 15 amino acids. The V and J ends lost 6 bases and 3 bases respectively, with 21 bases between them. Germline assignment: CDR1 DFQATT and CDR2 SNEGSKA (reference sequence). CDR3 sequence reads: CSATSGSGADYEQYF. The DNA for the CDR3 is TGCAGTGCCACCTCAGGCTCAGGGGCAGACTACGAGCAGTACTTC.